The 31 T cell receptor beta chains below come from one sample, sequenced in a study of control samples from healthy donors and cancer patients. Sequencing used immunoSEQ multiplex PCR; TCRdb keeps in-frame clones, though not all of them. Of over 30,000 clones in the sample, about 88% were seen once. Sequenced: PBMCs. These receptors all come from a woman between 40 and 55 years old with lung cancer.

This clone was seen once. CDR3 DNA: TGTGCCAGCAGAGTGGGGTTTAGCACAGATACGCAGTATTTT. Protein: CASRVGFSTDTQYF. The chain recombines TRBV2 with TRBJ2-3, with D uncertain. The CDR3 sequence is 14 residues long. Germline values: CDR1 SNHLY, CDR2 FYNNEI. V dropped 6 bases and J dropped 0 bases, with 10 bases sitting between them.

Details on this clone: Other DNA sequences in the sample encode the same CDR3. V usage is TRBV19 and J usage is TRBJ1-5; maybe TRBD1 (5 bases). The V end was cut by 3 bases, the J end by 2 bases, with 14 bases between. Germline V lookup: CDR1 LNHDA, CDR2 SQIVND (reference sequence). This CDR3 comprises 16 residues. In DNA form, the CDR3 reads TGTGCCAGTAGTATCCGGGACCTAGGGGGCAATCAGCCCCAGCATTTT. Residues: CASSIRDLGGNQPQHF.

This chain connects TRBV5-1 to TRBJ2-3, with a weak D call TRBD2 (5 bases). V was cut by 4 bases and J by 5 bases, with 11 bases left in between. CDR3 length equals 13 residues. CDR1 is SGHRS, CDR2 YFSETQ, per germline. CDR3 sequence: CASSLDYRDTQYF. For the CDR3, the DNA is TGCGCCAGCAGCCTCGACTACCGAGATACGCAGTATTTT.

In nucleotides, the CDR3 is TGTGCCAGTAGTACGGGGGGGATGAACACCGGGGAGCTGTTTTTT. This translates into CASSTGGMNTGELFF. This chain uses TRBV19 with TRBJ2-2, with 8 bases aligning to TRBD2. The CDR3 contains 15 residues. The junction had 2 bases not matched to a gene; V was cut back by 4 bases and J by 1 base. CDR1 is LNHDA, CDR2 SQIVND, per germline (reference sequence).

This chain links TRBV19 with TRBJ2-4, with TRBD2 as a possible D gene (6 bases). In germline, CDR1 is LNHDA, CDR2 SQIVND (reference sequence). V gave up 1 base and J gave up 7 bases, with 14 bases separating them. This CDR3 comprises 15 residues. The CDR3 loop reads CASSIGSSVKNIQYF. As DNA, the CDR3 is TGTGCCAGTAGTATAGGGTCTAGCGTTAAGAACATTCAGTACTTC. Full variable domain (rest looked up from reference TRBV19 and TRBJ2-4): DGGITQSPKYLFRKEGQNVTLSCEQNLNHDAMYWYRQDPGQGLRLIYYSQIVNDFQKGDIAEGYSVSREKKESFPLTVTSAQKNPTAFYLCASSIGSSVKNIQYFGAGTRLSVL.

The rearrangement uses TRBV2 and TRBJ1-4; D is unresolved. V lost 7 bases, J lost 4 bases, and 16 bases lay in between. The length of the CDR3 is 15 residues. The germline CDR1 and CDR2 sequences are SNHLY and FYNNEI. The DNA for the CDR3 is TGTGCCAGCACCCGGGCCAGCTCCTATAATGAAAAACTGTTTTTT. As protein: CASTRASSYNEKLFF.

This clone appeared once. This sequence joins TRBV18 and TRBJ2-3, with 8 nucleotides matching TRBD2. The CDR3 covers 15 residues. CDR1 is KGHSH, CDR2 LQKENI, per germline. Losses at the gene ends were 5 bases for V and 0 bases for J; bases not matched to a gene: 4. CDR3 in amino acids: CASSSGLASTDTQYF. In DNA form, the CDR3 reads TGTGCCAGCTCAAGCGGACTAGCCAGCACAGATACGCAGTATTTT.

The chain employs TRBV5-1 and TRBJ2-5; D gene uncertain. The ends were cut back, 5 bases at V and 2 bases at J, with 16 bases in the middle. The CDR3 spans 15 residues. Germline V gives CDR1 SGHRS, CDR2 YFSETQ. CDR3 nucleotide sequence: TGCGCCAGCAGGTCCGGGTTACTACCTCAAGAGACCCAGTACTTC. This gives the protein CASRSGLLPQETQYF.

The rearrangement links TRBV11-2 to TRBJ2-4; 7 bases line up with TRBD1. CDR1 is SGHAT and CDR2 is FQNNGV in the germline V gene. The CDR3 consists of 15 residues. The trim removed 5 bases at V and 7 bases at J, leaving 11 bases unmatched. CDR3 DNA: TGTGCCAGCAGCCATGTGACAGGGAAGCGGAACATTCAGTACTTC. Amino acids: CASSHVTGKRNIQYF.

The chain is built from TRBV9 and TRBJ2-1; D call uncertain. V gave up 0 bases and J gave up 6 bases, with 10 bases separating them. Germline V gene sequence: CDR1 SGDLS, CDR2 YYNGEE. The CDR3 consists of 14 residues. Here the CDR3 DNA reads TGTGCCAGCAGCGTAGACGCATTAGGCAATGAGCAGTTCTTC. It specifies CASSVDALGNEQFF. Using reference TRBV9 and TRBJ2-1 for the parts outside the CDR3, the full variable domain is DSGVTQTPKHLITATGQRVTLRCSPRSGDLSVYWYQQSLDQGLQFLIQYYNGEERAKGNILERFSAQQFPDLHSELNLSSLELGDSALYFCASSVDALGNEQFFGPGTRLTVL.

The chain links TRBV29-1 to TRBJ1-1, with 7 positions matching TRBD1. The CDR3 extends over 15 amino acids. Trimming at V came to 6 bases and at J to 0 bases, leaving 10 bases not matched to a gene. In germline, CDR1 is SQVTM, CDR2 ANQGSEA. The CDR3 sequence: CSVPGGVNMNTEAFF. The CDR3 coding sequence is TGCAGCGTCCCAGGGGGGGTTAACATGAACACTGAAGCTTTCTTT.

CDR3 loop: CASSQSRGHRGHEQYF. In DNA, the CDR3 is TGCGCCAGCAGTCAATCAAGGGGGCACAGGGGCCACGAGCAGTACTTC. This sequence joins TRBV23-1 and TRBJ2-7; the match to TRBD1 covers 7 bases. TRBV23-1 counts as an open reading frame of uncertain function. CDR3 length equals 16 residues. J gave up 5 bases and V 0 bases, and 10 bases lay outside the gene matches.

V usage is TRBV5-4 and J usage is TRBJ1-2, with no clear D. Trimming shortened V by 4 bases and J by 6 bases, and 13 bases separated the two germline ends. The germline V gene has CDR1 SGHNT and CDR2 YYREEE (reference sequence). The CDR3 length is 13 residues. For the CDR3, the DNA is TGTGCCAGCAGCCCCGGAACAATAGATGGCTACACCTTC. This codes for CASSPGTIDGYTF.

The rearrangement uses TRBV30 and TRBJ1-4; TRBD1 agrees at 8 bases. Germline-derived CDR1 and CDR2 are GTSNPN and SVGIG (reference sequence). There are 15 residues in the CDR3. V lost 2 bases to trimming and J lost 8 bases; unmatched junction nucleotides: 10. In DNA, the CDR3 is TGTGCCTGGAGTACGAAAGGACAGGGAGAGGAAAAACTGTTTTTT. Its protein is CAWSTKGQGEEKLFF.

CDR3 in amino acids: CASSQASTEAFF. The DNA of the CDR3 is TGTGCCAGTAGTCAGGCCAGCACTGAAGCTTTCTTT. V usage is TRBV19 and J usage is TRBJ1-1, with D unresolved. The CDR3 totals 12 residues. Germline V gene data show CDR1 as LNHDA and CDR2 as SQIVND (reference sequence). V was trimmed by 5 bases and J by 4 bases, leaving 8 bases between them.

V gene TRBV6-9 combines with J gene TRBJ2-1; D uncertain. CDR1 is MNHGY, CDR2 SVAAGI, per germline. The V end was cut by 11 bases, the J end by 0 bases, with 11 bases between. CDR3 size: 13 residues. The CDR3 spells CAGQRSSYNEQFF. The DNA of the CDR3 is TGTGCCGGCCAGAGGAGCTCCTACAATGAGCAGTTCTTC.

The V and J genes are TRBV3-1 (or the pseudogene TRBV3-2) and TRBJ1-2; 10 positions match TRBD1. CDR3 length equals 16 residues. The ends lost 2 bases at V and 4 bases at J; junction bases unmatched: 7. The germline V gene has CDR1 LGHDT and CDR2 YNNKEL (reference sequence). The CDR3 reads CASSQSTGGGGYGYTF. CDR3 nucleotides: TGTGCCAGCAGCCAATCGACAGGGGGCGGTGGCTATGGCTACACCTTC.

The chain is built from TRBV30 and TRBJ2-2; D is ambiguous. Germline V gives CDR1 GTSNPN, CDR2 SVGIG (reference sequence). This CDR3 comprises 14 residues. V lost 0 bases and J 1 base, leaving 6 bases between the germline ends. For the CDR3, the DNA is TGTGCCTGGAGTGTACAAGAGAACACCGGGGAGCTGTTTTTT. It codes for CAWSVQENTGELFF.

The J gene is TRBJ2-2, the V gene TRBV30; 8 bases are shared with TRBD1. J was trimmed by 2 bases and V by 5 bases; bases with no gene match: 13. Per germline, CDR1 GTSNPN and CDR2 SVGIG (reference sequence). The CDR3 spans 17 residues. In DNA form, the CDR3 reads TGTGCCTGGCAATCGGGACAGGACCTAATCAACACCGGGGAGCTGTTTTTT. Its translation: CAWQSGQDLINTGELFF.

The table lists this clone with a count of one. The genes are TRBV13 and TRBJ1-1; 8 positions agree with TRBD1. Germline-derived CDR1 and CDR2 are PRHDT and FYEKMQ (reference sequence). The CDR3 extends over 14 amino acids. J lost 5 bases, V lost 3 bases, and 5 bases had no gene match. CDR3 region: CASSFRTGRTEAFF. As DNA, the CDR3 is TGTGCCAGCAGCTTCCGGACAGGGCGGACTGAAGCTTTCTTT.

Within the sample, this clone is medium-sized. The chain carries TRBV6-1 and TRBJ1-4; D not resolved. Germline values: CDR1 MNHNS, CDR2 SASEGT. The CDR3 is 12 amino acids. Trimming cost V 3 bases and J 8 bases, with 7 bases left between them. The CDR3 protein is CASSEHREKLFF. The CDR3 DNA sequence: TGTGCCAGCAGTGAGCACCGAGAAAAACTGTTTTTT.

V is TRBV12-3 or TRBV12-4 and J is TRBJ1-1; D is undetermined. V was shortened by 1 base and J by 5 bases, with 5 bases between the two germline ends. The CDR3 extends over 12 amino acids. The CDR3 coding sequence is TGTGCCAGCAGTTTAGGTCGGACTGAAGCTTTCTTT. Its protein is CASSLGRTEAFF.

This sequence joins TRBV18 and TRBJ1-3; 7 positions match TRBD1. Germline V gives CDR1 KGHSH, CDR2 LQKENI. V was pared by 3 bases and J by 2 bases, with 4 bases of the junction left unmatched. The CDR3 contains 15 residues. The CDR3 coding sequence is TGTGCCAGCTCACCTGGGACAGCTGCTGGAAACACCATATATTTT. It encodes CASSPGTAAGNTIYF.

V is TRBV5-5 and J is TRBJ2-4, with TRBD2 identical over 12 bases. The CDR3 contains 14 residues. CDR1 is SGHKS, CDR2 YYEKEE, per germline (reference sequence). J was trimmed by 15 bases and V by 1 base; bases with no gene match: 8. The CDR3 spells CASSLRLAGAVTYF. Written as DNA, the CDR3 is TGTGCCAGCAGCTTGAGACTAGCGGGGGCGGTTACGTACTTC.

The chain joins TRBV10-2 to TRBJ1-4, with D possibly TRBD1 on 5 matching bases. Germline V gene lookup returns CDR1 WSHSY and CDR2 SAAADI. The CDR3 extends over 14 amino acids. Trimming removed 10 bases at V and 3 bases at J, with 15 bases between. The CDR3 here is CATKDSGANEKLFF. DNA for the CDR3: TGCGCCACCAAAGACAGCGGGGCTAATGAAAAACTGTTTTTT.

The CDR3: CAWSGLLNEQFF. The CDR3 DNA reads as TGTGCCTGGAGCGGACTTCTCAATGAGCAGTTCTTC. The chain couples TRBV30 to TRBJ2-1, with a weak D call TRBD2 (5 bases). Germline V lookup: CDR1 GTSNPN, CDR2 SVGIG (reference sequence). Trimming cost V 3 bases and J 6 bases, with 9 bases left between them. The CDR3 has 12 amino acids.

This chain joins TRBV10-3 and TRBJ2-7, with D perhaps matching TRBD1 or TRBD2 (5 bases each). V was cut by 6 bases and J by 0 bases, with 9 bases left in between. Per the germline V gene, CDR1 is ENHRY and CDR2 is SYGVKD. This CDR3 is 13 amino acids long. This chain's CDR3 is CAIRRGDSYEQYF. For the CDR3, the DNA is TGTGCCATCAGAAGAGGGGACTCCTACGAGCAGTACTTC.

The CDR3 loop is CASSPDRGDEKLFF. CDR3 nucleotide sequence: TGTGCCAGCAGCCCGGACAGGGGAGATGAAAAACTGTTTTTT. The chain has TRBV6-5 and TRBJ1-4, with 9 positions matching TRBD1. Germline CDR1 MNHEY, CDR2 SVGAGI. This CDR3 has 14 amino acids. Trimming took 6 bases from V and 6 from J; bases not matched to a gene: 5.

The chain combines TRBV6-2 or TRBV6-3 with TRBJ2-2; 15 nucleotides align to TRBD2. Germline V gene data show CDR1 as MNHEY and CDR2 as SVGEGT. The CDR3 consists of 19 residues. The V segment lost 4 bases and the J segment 0 bases; nucleotides outside the gene matches: 6. CDR3 amino acids: CASSSPGLAGGPNTGELFF. CDR3 bases: TGTGCCAGCAGTTCTCCGGGACTAGCGGGGGGACCGAACACCGGGGAGCTGTTTTTT.

This chain uses TRBV18 with TRBJ1-1, with TRBD1 as a possible D gene (6 bases). Germline CDR1 KGHSH, CDR2 LQKENI. The CDR3 is 17 amino acids. Deletions cut 2 bases from V and 1 base from J, with 17 bases between. The CDR3 DNA sequence: TGTGCCAGCTCACCAAACCCAACACAGGGAAGGAACACTGAAGCTTTCTTT. This sequence encodes CASSPNPTQGRNTEAFF.

Only a few counts were recorded for this clone. Relative to the germline gene, one junction end is altered; a read error may explain this. The chain combines TRBV7-3 with TRBJ2-5, with 11 bases that match TRBD2. CDR3 length: 17 residues. Germline CDR1 is SGHTA and CDR2 is FQGTGA. CDR3 in amino acids: CASSLTSGGPLLETQYF. The CDR3 DNA is TGTGCCAGCAGCCTAACTAGCGGGGGTCCCTTATTGGAGACCCAGTACTTC.